A selection of T cell receptor beta chains follows, all from one sample in a study of T cells in localized non-small cell lung cancer. Here immunoSEQ multiplex PCR was the method, and the copy in TCRdb shows in-frame clones only, minus some. Of about 75,000 clones listed, about 84% are singletons. The sample here was peripheral blood, taken before any cancer treatment. The receptor source for this set is a female donor older than 55 with stage I lung adenocarcinoma. CDR3s include the opening cysteine and the closing phenylalanine or tryptophan. A D gene is named only where the DNA matches it firmly. Where a row states a size, it is once, few, many or the class of an expanded clone; other rows omit it.

>TRBV29-1|.|.|TRBJ2-5
TGCAGTGGCAGGGTGGGGGCAGAGACCCAGTACTTC
CSGRVGAETQYF
>TRBV7-9|.|.|TRBJ1-2
TGTGCCAGCAGCTTCCTATCGGGAGGATACGGCTACACCTTC
CASSFLSGGYGYTF
>TRBV7-2|TRBD2|.|TRBJ2-3
TGTGCCAGCAGCATCCCAGCGGGAGGGCCAACAGATACGCAGTATTTT
CASSIPAGGPTDTQYF
>TRBV7-8|.|few|TRBJ1-5
TGTGCCAGCAGCTTGGGTATTTCGGTTAATCAGCCCCAGCATTTT
CASSLGISVNQPQHF
>TRBV5-4|.|.|TRBJ2-7
TGTGCCAGCAGCTATTCCCAGGGAGGCGAGCAGTACTTC
CASSYSQGGEQYF
>TRBV7-6|.|.|TRBJ2-5
TGTGCCAGCAGCCTAAACCTAGGGGCCGGGGAGACCCAGTACTTC
CASSLNLGAGETQYF
>TRBV19|TRBD1|.|TRBJ2-5
TGTGCCAGTAGAAAACAGGGGGCGAAGGAGACCCAGTACTTC
CASRKQGAKETQYF
>TRBV4-3|.|once|TRBJ1-5
TGCGCCAGCAGCCAAGACCGATCTAGCAATCAGCCCCAGCATTTT
CASSQDRSSNQPQHF
>TRBV7-3|.|.|TRBJ2-7
TGTGCCAGCAGCTCGGGACCCCCCTACGAGCAGTACTTC
CASSSGPPYEQYF
>TRBV6-5|TRBD1|.|TRBJ1-5
TGTGCCAGCACCGACCGGGACAGGAATCAGCCCCAGCATTTT
CASTDRDRNQPQHF
>TRBV7-2|TRBD1|.|TRBJ2-2
TGTGCCAGCAGGGCCGGGACAGCGAACACCGGGGAGCTGTTTTTT
CASRAGTANTGELFF
>TRBV6-6|TRBD2|once|TRBJ2-7
TGTGCCAGCAGTTCTCCTAGCGGGAGGGGATACGAGCAGTACTTC
CASSSPSGRGYEQYF
>TRBV2|TRBD2|.|TRBJ2-1
TGTGCCAGCAGTAGGACTAGCGGGGGGCTAACTGAGCAGTTCTTC
CASSRTSGGLTEQFF
>TRBV10-3|.|many|TRBJ1-2
TGTGCCATCAGAGGGGACTCCTATGGCTACACCTTC
CAIRGDSYGYTF
>TRBV4-1|.|.|TRBJ1-1
TGCGCCAGCAGGCAGGGGATCGACACTGAAGCTTTCTTT
CASRQGIDTEAFF
>TRBV2|TRBD2|.|TRBJ2-2
TGTGCCAGCAGCACTAGCGGGAGGGCCCGGGGCGGGGAGCTGTTTTTT
CASSTSGRARGGELFF
>TRBV19|TRBD1|once|TRBJ1-4
TGTGCCAGTATGAACAGGGGGCTGGGGGAAAAACTGTTTTTT
CASMNRGLGEKLFF
>TRBV5-1|.|.|TRBJ2-1
TGCGCCAGCAGCTTCAGCGGCAATGAGCAGTTCTTC
CASSFSGNEQFF
>TRBV15|TRBD1|.|TRBJ2-7
TGTGCCACCAGCTATGACAGGGGCAACGAGCAGTACTTC
CATSYDRGNEQYF
>TRBV28|.|once|TRBJ1-5
TGTGCCAGCAGTTTGGAGGCGCCGCAGCCCCAGCATTTT
CASSLEAPQPQHF
>TRBV29-1|.|.|TRBJ1-3
TGCAGCATCTCCCCCGCGGCTGGAAACACCATATATTTT
CSISPAAGNTIYF
>TRBV7-2|.|.|TRBJ2-2
TGTGCCAGCAGCTTAGTTGGCGGGGTAGGCACCGGGGAGCTGTTTTTT
CASSLVGGVGTGELFF
>TRBV4-2|.|.|TRBJ1-5
TGTGCCAGCAGCCAAGAGAGTCACGGGGTCAATACCCAGCCCCAGCGTTTT
CASSQESHGVNTQPQRF
>TRBV28|TRBD1|once|TRBJ2-7
TGTGCCAGCAGTTCCCCGACAGGGGACTACGAGCAGTACTTC
CASSSPTGDYEQYF
>TRBV5-1|.|once|TRBJ2-3
TGCGCCAGCAGCTTCGACAGGCCCGATACGCAGTATTTT
CASSFDRPDTQYF
>TRBV7-2|TRBD2|.|TRBJ2-3
TGTGCCAGCAGCTCTACTAGCGGATACACAGATACGCAGTATTTT
CASSSTSGYTDTQYF
>TRBV5-1|.|.|TRBJ2-5
TGCGCCAGCAGCTCCAACCCGGGGGGCCTGGAGACCCAGTACTTC
CASSSNPGGLETQYF
>TRBV7-9|.|.|TRBJ1-5
TGTGCCAGCAGCTTGGAGAGCTATCAGCCCCAGCATTTT
CASSLESYQPQHF
>TRBV6-1|TRBD2|.|TRBJ2-1
TGTGCCAGCAGTGAAATAAGGGCTAGCGGGGGGAACAATGAGCAGTTCTTC
CASSEIRASGGNNEQFF
>TRBV6-4|.|.|TRBJ1-2
TGTGCCAGCAGTTACGGGCAGGGGAAGTATGGCTACACCTTC
CASSYGQGKYGYTF
>TRBV9|.|.|TRBJ2-2
TGTGCCAGCAGCTCCCACAGGGAAAGGGCCGGGGAGCTGTTTTTT
CASSSHRERAGELFF
>TRBV29-1|TRBD1|.|TRBJ1-1
TGCAGCGTTCTAGGACAGGGGAGCGTCGCAGCTTTCTTT
CSVLGQGSVAAFF
>TRBV7-2|.|.|TRBJ2-3
TGTGCCAGCAGCTTAGTGGGAGGAGATACGCAGTATTTT
CASSLVGGDTQYF
>TRBV6-1|.|.|TRBJ2-1
TGTGCCAGCAGTGCAAGACGGTCCCTAGGTGGGCGAAATGAGCAGTTCTTC
CASSARRSLGGRNEQFF
>TRBV21-1|.|.|TRBJ2-7
TGTGCCAGCAGCAATGAGGGTTCCTACGAGCAGTACTTC
CASSNEGSYEQYF
>TRBV30|.|.|TRBJ2-5
TGTGCCTGGAGTGAGAAGGGGAGCGAGACCCAGTACTTC
CAWSEKGSETQYF
>TRBV29-1|.|.|TRBJ2-6
TGCAGCGTTGTTCCCTCCTCCTCTGGGGCCAACGTCCTGACTTTC
CSVVPSSSGANVLTF
>TRBV20-1|.|.|TRBJ2-7
TGCAGTGCTCCCGACAACTACGAGCAGTACTTC
CSAPDNYEQYF
>TRBV19|.|.|TRBJ1-5
TGTGCCAGTAGTATAACACCGGGGGCTCTTAATCAGCCCCAGCATTTT
CASSITPGALNQPQHF
>TRBV19|.|.|TRBJ2-5
TGTGCCAGTAGTATCCGGGAGACAGGGAAGGAGACCCAGTACTTC
CASSIRETGKETQYF
>TRBV4-2|TRBD2|.|TRBJ2-1
TGTGCCAGCAGCACCCGAGGAGGAGTAGCGGGAGTGAATGAGCAGTTCTTC
CASSTRGGVAGVNEQFF
>TRBV11-2|TRBD1|.|TRBJ1-1
TGTGCCAGCAGCTTATCCCTGGACAGGGTGGCTTTCTTT
CASSLSLDRVAFF
>TRBV7-2|.|.|TRBJ2-1
TGTGCCAGCAGCCCCCTTAAGGTCAACAATGAGCAGTTCTTC
CASSPLKVNNEQFF
>TRBV2|.|.|TRBJ2-1
TGTGCCAGCAGTGTCCGTGGTTACAATGAGCAGTTCTTC
CASSVRGYNEQFF
>TRBV6-5|.|.|TRBJ1-1
TGTGCCAGCAGTTACGGGTTCTGGAACACTGAAGCTTTCTTT
CASSYGFWNTEAFF
>TRBV19|.|.|TRBJ1-1
TGTGCCAGTAGAGGGATATTGGGGGGACAGAACACTGAAGCTTTCTTT
CASRGILGGQNTEAFF
>TRBV27|TRBD2|.|TRBJ2-5
TGTGCCAGCATGCACCTAGCGGGAGTAGAGACCCAGTACTTC
CASMHLAGVETQYF
>TRBV6-1|TRBD1|.|TRBJ2-7
TGTGCCGGCGGAGACAGGGGGTTCTTC
CAGGDRGFF
>TRBV6-1|.|.|TRBJ2-7
TGTGCCAGCAGTGATTTGCACAGTACCTACGAGCAGTACTTC
CASSDLHSTYEQYF
>TRBV6-1|.|.|TRBJ2-3
TGTGCCAGCAGTGAAGGGAGGTTCACAGATACGCAGTATTTT
CASSEGRFTDTQYF
>TRBV4-3|.|.|TRBJ1-2
TGCGCCAGCAGCCAAGATCCCGGCAGCATTAATGGCTACACCTTC
CASSQDPGSINGYTF
>TRBV5-6|TRBD2|many|TRBJ2-1
TGTGCCAGCAGCTTTGCTAGCGGGAACTACAATGAGCAGTTCTTC
CASSFASGNYNEQFF
>TRBV19|.|.|TRBJ1-2
TGTGCCAGTAGTCAGGGTGTTGGAGCCTATGGCTACACCTTC
CASSQGVGAYGYTF
>TRBV6-5|.|.|TRBJ1-2
TGTGCCAGCTCAGTATCAAAGCCTAGTCTATATGGCTACACCTTC
CASSVSKPSLYGYTF
>TRBV14|.|.|TRBJ2-3
TGTGCCAGCAGCCCGAGGAGGAGGGGGTACACAGATACGCAGTATTTT
CASSPRRRGYTDTQYF
>TRBV25-1|.|.|TRBJ2-1
TGTGCCAGCCCTAGGACAGTGGGACCCAATGAGCAGTTCTTC
CASPRTVGPNEQFF
>TRBV6-5|TRBD1|.|TRBJ1-2
TGTGCCAGCAGAAGGACAGGGTTCGGCTACACCTTC
CASRRTGFGYTF